This T cell receptor (beta chain) derives from a study of blood T cell repertoires in COVID-19. Assay used: immunoSEQ multiplex PCR; TCRdb lists only in-frame clones, some missing. The sample lists around 420,000 clones, roughly 87% occurring once. V lost 8 bases to trimming and J lost 0 bases, with 11 bases between them. Germline values: CDR1 SGHDN, CDR2 FVKESK. The CDR3 sequence is 13 residues long. The chain couples TRBV14 to TRBJ2-7; tentatively, D is TRBD1 (6 bases). The sample consisted of PBMCs or T cells enriched from blood (not recorded which). The sequence derives from a woman aged 40 to 55 with acute COVID-19. CDR3 in amino acids: CASRGDTSYEQYF. For the CDR3, the DNA is TGTGCCAGCCGAGGGGACACCTCCTACGAGCAGTACTTC.